This TCR beta chain was identified in a study of identical twins. In this sample, this clonotype turned up a few times. TCRdb analysed the 5' RACE reads with MiXCR anew, one entry per CDR3 protein. The sample comprises some 1,600,000 distinct CDR3 sequences, about 31% of which are singletons, and over 0.25% rests with the top ten. V lost 8 bases to trimming and J lost 4 bases, with 14 bases between them. The CDR3 has 13 amino acids. Germline CDR1 reads MNHNS; CDR2 reads SASEGT. V gene TRBV6-1 combines with J gene TRBJ2-5; D gene uncertain. This sequence was found in a newborn girl in good health. The material sequenced was cord blood. The DNA of the CDR3 is TGTGCCAGCCAGAGGTCGAATGTAGAGACCCAGTACTTC. Its protein is CASQRSNVETQYF.